The rows below give T cell receptor beta chains drawn from one sample of a study of cytomegalovirus exposure and HLA in healthy donors. Sequenced by immunoSEQ multiplex PCR; TCRdb stores in-frame clones only, minus some. The sample contains 150,000 or so clones, about 86% of which appear only once. Sequenced sample: PBMCs. These receptors were obtained from a human donor in good health. CDR3s include the opening cysteine and the closing phenylalanine or tryptophan. A D gene is named only where the DNA matches it firmly. Size is omitted from some rows. Given values are once, few, many or a class for expanded clones.

clone_size: NA; d_call: NA; j_call: TRBJ1-2; v_call: TRBV29-1; cdr3_nt: TGCAGCGTTGAGGGGTCCAGAGGGGGCTACACCTTC; cdr3_aa: CSVEGSRGGYTF
clone_size: NA; d_call: NA; j_call: TRBJ2-3; v_call: TRBV7-7; cdr3_nt: TGTGCTAGCAGCCGACACGGTTCAGATACGCAGTATTTT; cdr3_aa: CASSRHGSDTQYF
clone_size: NA; d_call: NA; j_call: TRBJ1-4; v_call: TRBV7-2; cdr3_nt: TGTGCCAGCTCAGGGAGGGTTAATGAAAAACTGTTTTTT; cdr3_aa: CASSGRVNEKLFF
clone_size: NA; d_call: NA; j_call: TRBJ1-2; v_call: TRBV2; cdr3_nt: TGTGCCAGCAGTGATGGGCTATTCTATGGCTACACCTTC; cdr3_aa: CASSDGLFYGYTF
clone_size: NA; d_call: NA; j_call: TRBJ2-1; v_call: TRBV5-1; cdr3_nt: TGCGCCAGCAGCTTTCAGCCCGGGGATGAGCAGTTCTTC; cdr3_aa: CASSFQPGDEQFF
clone_size: NA; d_call: NA; j_call: TRBJ2-1; v_call: TRBV15; cdr3_nt: TGTGCCACCAGCAGAGACGGGCTAGCCCCCTACAATGAGCAGTTCTTC; cdr3_aa: CATSRDGLAPYNEQFF
clone_size: NA; d_call: TRBD1; j_call: TRBJ1-1; v_call: TRBV7-9; cdr3_nt: TGTGCCAGCAGCTTTACAGGGGTTGTAACTGAAGCTTTCTTT; cdr3_aa: CASSFTGVVTEAFF
clone_size: NA; d_call: TRBD2; j_call: TRBJ2-1; v_call: TRBV11-2; cdr3_nt: TGTGCCAGCAGCCATTTCGCTAGCGGGGGGGGGAGCTCCTACAATGAGCAGTTCTTC; cdr3_aa: CASSHFASGGGSSYNEQFF
clone_size: once; d_call: TRBD2; j_call: TRBJ2-1; v_call: TRBV30; cdr3_nt: TGTGCCTGGAGTGTTTTTAGCGGGAGGGCCCATGAGCAGTTCTTC; cdr3_aa: CAWSVFSGRAHEQFF
clone_size: few; d_call: NA; j_call: TRBJ1-5; v_call: TRBV27; cdr3_nt: TGTGCCAGCACTACAAAGGGGGAGCCCCAGCATTTT; cdr3_aa: CASTTKGEPQHF
clone_size: once; d_call: TRBD2; j_call: TRBJ2-2; v_call: TRBV6-4; cdr3_nt: TGTGCCAGCAGTGAAAAGGGGGGACTAGCGGGAAGAACCGGGGAGCTGTTTTTT; cdr3_aa: CASSEKGGLAGRTGELFF
clone_size: NA; d_call: NA; j_call: TRBJ2-7; v_call: TRBV7-2; cdr3_nt: TGTGCCAGCAGCCACCGCAGGGGCTACGAGCAGTACTTC; cdr3_aa: CASSHRRGYEQYF
clone_size: NA; d_call: TRBD1; j_call: TRBJ2-5; v_call: TRBV7-9; cdr3_nt: TGTGCCAGCAGCTTCTCTTCGGGACAGGAAGAGACCCAGTACTTC; cdr3_aa: CASSFSSGQEETQYF
clone_size: NA; d_call: TRBD2; j_call: TRBJ2-7; v_call: TRBV6-1; cdr3_nt: TGTGCCACAAGACTAGCGGGAGTTTTGGGCGAGCAGTACTTC; cdr3_aa: CATRLAGVLGEQYF
clone_size: few; d_call: TRBD1; j_call: TRBJ2-7; v_call: TRBV30; cdr3_nt: TGTGCCTGGAGTGGGGAAGACAGGGGAGAGTACTTC; cdr3_aa: CAWSGEDRGEYF
clone_size: NA; d_call: TRBD1; j_call: TRBJ1-4; v_call: TRBV4-3; cdr3_nt: TGCGCCAGCAGCCCGGGACAGGGCGGCGGGGTCGAAAAACTGTTTTTT; cdr3_aa: CASSPGQGGGVEKLFF
clone_size: NA; d_call: NA; j_call: TRBJ1-5; v_call: TRBV5-4; cdr3_nt: TGTGCCAGCAGCTTGAATGGGGGCGCGAGCAATCAGCCCCAGCATTTT; cdr3_aa: CASSLNGGASNQPQHF
clone_size: NA; d_call: NA; j_call: TRBJ2-1; v_call: TRBV5-6; cdr3_nt: TGTGCCAGCAGCTTCTTATTAGCGGACACACCCTACAATGAGCAGTTCTTC; cdr3_aa: CASSFLLADTPYNEQFF
clone_size: NA; d_call: TRBD1; j_call: TRBJ2-7; v_call: TRBV5-4; cdr3_nt: TGTGCCAGCAGCTATGGACAGGGTACCTACGAGCAGTACTTC; cdr3_aa: CASSYGQGTYEQYF
clone_size: few; d_call: NA; j_call: TRBJ1-2; v_call: TRBV7-9; cdr3_nt: TGTGCCAGCAGCTTTGAGCTAATCTATGGCTACACCTTC; cdr3_aa: CASSFELIYGYTF
clone_size: NA; d_call: TRBD1; j_call: TRBJ1-3; v_call: TRBV5-1; cdr3_nt: TGCGCCAGCAGCTTGGCGCCTCGGACAGGCCGCTCTGGAAACACCATATATTTT; cdr3_aa: CASSLAPRTGRSGNTIYF
clone_size: NA; d_call: NA; j_call: TRBJ2-4; v_call: TRBV5-1; cdr3_nt: TGCGCCAGCAGCTTGGGTGCAGCGAAGGGGGCCAAAAACATTCAGTACTTC; cdr3_aa: CASSLGAAKGAKNIQYF
clone_size: NA; d_call: TRBD1; j_call: TRBJ1-1; v_call: TRBV5-4; cdr3_nt: TGTGCCAGCAGCTTTATGACAGGGGTTCCTTCCGAGACTTTCTTT; cdr3_aa: CASSFMTGVPSETFF
clone_size: NA; d_call: NA; j_call: TRBJ2-7; v_call: TRBV27; cdr3_nt: TGTGCCAGCAGTTCCTCTCTTGACTGGAGCGAGCAGTACTTC; cdr3_aa: CASSSSLDWSEQYF
clone_size: once; d_call: NA; j_call: TRBJ2-5; v_call: TRBV14; cdr3_nt: TGTGCCAGCAGCCTGGGGACATTTCGGGAGACCCAGTACTTC; cdr3_aa: CASSLGTFRETQYF
clone_size: NA; d_call: TRBD1; j_call: TRBJ2-3; v_call: TRBV6-6; cdr3_nt: TGTGCCAGCAGTTACGACAGGGGAAGTACGGATACGCAGTATTTT; cdr3_aa: CASSYDRGSTDTQYF
clone_size: NA; d_call: NA; j_call: TRBJ2-7; v_call: TRBV7-6; cdr3_nt: TGTGCCAGCAGCTTAGGCGCAGGGTATAACGAGCAGTACTTC; cdr3_aa: CASSLGAGYNEQYF
clone_size: once; d_call: TRBD1; j_call: TRBJ1-2; v_call: TRBV9; cdr3_nt: TGTGCCAGCAGCATAAGGGACAGGACATATGGCTACACCTTC; cdr3_aa: CASSIRDRTYGYTF
clone_size: NA; d_call: NA; j_call: TRBJ2-7; v_call: TRBV5-4; cdr3_nt: TGTGCCAGCAGCTTGTATGTAGGGGGAAACGAGCAGTACTTC; cdr3_aa: CASSLYVGGNEQYF
clone_size: NA; d_call: NA; j_call: TRBJ2-2; v_call: TRBV5-1; cdr3_nt: TGCGCCAGCAGCTTGGGGCCGGGTCGGACCGGGGAGCTGTTTTTT; cdr3_aa: CASSLGPGRTGELFF
clone_size: few; d_call: TRBD1; j_call: TRBJ1-5; v_call: TRBV27; cdr3_nt: TGTGCCAGCAGTTTACAGACAGGGGACAATCAGCCCCAGCATTTT; cdr3_aa: CASSLQTGDNQPQHF
clone_size: NA; d_call: NA; j_call: TRBJ2-3; v_call: TRBV29-1; cdr3_nt: TGCAGCGTTGATAGCGGAAGCACAGATACGCAGTATTTT; cdr3_aa: CSVDSGSTDTQYF